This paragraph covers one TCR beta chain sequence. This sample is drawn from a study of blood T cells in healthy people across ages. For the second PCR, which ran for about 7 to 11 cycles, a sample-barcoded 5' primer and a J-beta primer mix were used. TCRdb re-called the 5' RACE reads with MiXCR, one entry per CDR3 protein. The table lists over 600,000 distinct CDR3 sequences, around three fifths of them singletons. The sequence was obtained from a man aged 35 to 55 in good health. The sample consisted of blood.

CDR3 nucleotides: TGTGCCAGCAGTTACTCGGGGAATTTCGGGACTAGCACAGATACGCAGTATTTT. It specifies CASSYSGNFGTSTDTQYF. The chain employs TRBV6-2 or TRBV6-3 and TRBJ2-3, with D possibly being TRBD2 (6 bases). There are 18 residues in the CDR3. The germline CDR1 and CDR2 sequences are MNHEY and SVGEGT. The V and J ends lost 0 bases and 0 bases respectively, with 16 bases between them.